Here is one T cell receptor beta chain with its context. CDR3 size: 13 residues. Sequencing used immunoSEQ multiplex PCR; TCRdb keeps in-frame clones, though not all of them. Of roughly 43,000 clones in the sample, 82% were seen once. This entry is derived from a study of OX40 agonist ivuxolimab in advanced cancers. The sample here was CD4+ or CD8+ T cells sorted from blood, taken in a trial of the OX40 agonist ivuxolimab. This chain joins TRBV21-1 and TRBJ2-7; the D call of TRBD2 is as the table states it, not checked on the DNA. TRBV21-1 is reported as a pseudogene. The TCR sequence derives from an adult with an advanced solid tumor such as melanoma, head and neck, liver or kidney cancer. This chain's CDR3 is CATLSVRYHEQYF. The CDR3 coding sequence is TGTGCCACCCTGTCGGTGCGATATCACGAGCAGTACTTC.